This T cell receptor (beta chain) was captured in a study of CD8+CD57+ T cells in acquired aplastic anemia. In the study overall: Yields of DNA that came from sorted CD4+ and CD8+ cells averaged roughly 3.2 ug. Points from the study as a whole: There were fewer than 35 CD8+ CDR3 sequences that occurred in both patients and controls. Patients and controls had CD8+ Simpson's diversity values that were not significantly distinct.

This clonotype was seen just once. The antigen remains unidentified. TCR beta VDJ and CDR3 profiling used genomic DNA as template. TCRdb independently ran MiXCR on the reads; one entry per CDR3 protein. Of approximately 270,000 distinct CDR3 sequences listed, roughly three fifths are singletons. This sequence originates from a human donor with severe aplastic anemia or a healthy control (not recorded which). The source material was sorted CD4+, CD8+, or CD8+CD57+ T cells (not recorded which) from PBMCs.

CDR3 protein: CASRPTGFGYTF. As DNA, the CDR3 is TGTGCCAGCCGACCGACAGGGTTTGGCTACACCTTC. The rearrangement joins TRBV9 to TRBJ1-2, with 7 positions matching TRBD1. Looked up from germline, CDR1 is SGDLS and CDR2 is YYNGEE. V trimming: 7 bases; J trimming: 7 bases; junction bases outside the gene matches: 7. The CDR3 is 12 amino acids. The full variable domain, with the rest looked up from reference TRBV9 and TRBJ1-2, is DSGVTQTPKHLITATGQRVTLRCSPRSGDLSVYWYQQSLDQGLQFLIQYYNGEERAKGNILERFSAQQFPDLHSELNLSSLELGDSALYFCASRPTGFGYTFGSGTRLTVV.